This T cell receptor beta chain was found in a study of blood T cell repertoires in COVID-19. Study details: Donors in the United States, Italy and Spain gave samples during acute or convalescent COVID-19. T cells, B-cell-depleted T cells, or PBMCs provided the cDNA or gDNA that served as material.

Patients of the Seattle cohort, enrolled during active infection, were followed longitudinally. The CDR3 covers 15 residues. Germline V lookup: CDR1 SGHRS, CDR2 YFSETQ. Trimming took 4 bases from V and 1 from J; bases not matched to a gene: 6. Original handling: From reference gene primer amplification, estimates of nucleated cell counts were derived. The table came from immunoSEQ multiplex PCR; TCRdb's copy has only in-frame clones and leaves some out. Clonal size and the V and J genes are those of that table, whereas D and trimming came from the DNA. The sample has 75,000 to 85,000 clones; about 85% are singletons.

The sequenced sample consisted of peripheral blood. This TCR was recovered from a man in his 60s with COVID-19, enrolled during active disease. This sequence joins TRBV5-1 and TRBJ1-1; 8 bases agree with TRBD1. Here the CDR3 reads CASSQGTGPNTEAFF. The DNA for the CDR3 is TGCGCCAGCAGCCAAGGGACAGGACCGAACACTGAAGCTTTCTTT.